The clone carrying this T cell receptor (beta chain) was observed at least ten times. The target antigen is unknown. This specimen belongs to a study of regulatory T cells in long-lasting Graves disease. Noted time point: persistent/refractory GD, antithyroid drugs over 5 years with positive TRAb. PBMCs provided the RNA from which the TCR library was made. Study-wide findings and caveats: TRBV28, TRBJ1-2 and TRBJ2-5 emerged as the favored segments in persistent disease. TCR diversity was lower in persistent Graves' patients (versus newly diagnosed ones).

This CDR3 has 14 residues. Trimming shortened V by 4 bases and J by 3 bases, and 13 bases separated the two germline ends. Germline CDR1 and CDR2: MDHEN and SYDVKM. Investigators prepared the TCR beta libraries by applying iRepertoire HTBI primers and Arm-PCR of CDR3 regions. MiXCR, run by TCRdb on the multiplex PCR reads, gives a single entry per CDR3 protein. The sample comprises under 500,000 distinct CDR3 sequences, more than 20% of which are singletons, and 7.8% rests with the top ten. Sequencing was performed on peripheral blood mononuclear cells (PBMCs), taken when the disease was refractory, from a patient treated with antithyroid drugs. The chain is built from TRBV28 and TRBJ2-7, with TRBD1 as a possible D gene (6 bases). This TCR came from a female donor with Graves disease. DNA for the CDR3: TGTGCCAGCAGTTCTCGGACAGACCTCTACGAGCAGTACTTC. Its protein is CASSSRTDLYEQYF. The whole variable domain, remainder taken from reference TRBV28 and TRBJ2-7, is DVKVTQSSRYLVKRTGEKVFLECVQDMDHENMFWYRQDPGLGLRLIYFSYDVKMKEKGDIPEGYSVSREKKERFSLILESASTNQTSMYLCASSSRTDLYEQYFGPGTRLTVT.